The TCR beta chain described here comes from a study of cytomegalovirus exposure and HLA in healthy donors. The study's findings and limits: A few of the chains that were CMV-associated were confirmed in vitro to be specific for CMV antigens. A later look showed TCR association rates differing by HLA locus, highest for DRB1 and lowest for HLA-C. According to the study, approximately 150 TCR beta chains were cytomegalovirus-associated.

As for this clone: Its target is unknown.

This PCR relied on a set of 60 Vbeta primers and 13 Jbeta primers. TCRdb keeps only in-frame clones here, not all; method: immunoSEQ multiplex PCR. The profile shows about 140,000 clones, around two thirds of them singletons. CDR1 and CDR2 (germline): SEHNR, FQNEAQ (reference sequence). The CDR3 consists of 14 residues. The V and J ends lost 8 bases and 2 bases, in that order; junction bases with no gene match: 7. The gene calls are TRBV7-9 and TRBJ2-3; 7 bases are shared with TRBD1. The sequenced sample was PBMCs. This TCR was sampled from a young man in good health and CMV-seropositive. CDR3 coding DNA: TGTGCCAGCGGCCGGGACAGATTCACAGATACGCAGTATTTT. Protein sequence: CASGRDRFTDTQYF.